These 31 T cell receptor beta chains originate from one sample sequenced in a study of CD8+CD57+ T cells in acquired aplastic anemia. In patients chosen for sequencing, flow cytometry had shown CD8+CD57+ cell expansion. The study profiled TCR beta VDJ and CDR3 using genomic DNA as template. TCRdb re-called the reads with MiXCR, one entry per CDR3 protein. The sample lists about 200,000 distinct CDR3 sequences, more than 55% occurring once. Sequencing used sorted CD4+, CD8+, or CD8+CD57+ T cells (not recorded which) from PBMCs. These receptor sequences come from a human donor with aplastic anemia.

The chain is built from TRBV5-4 and TRBJ2-1; D gene ambiguous. The V gene lost 0 bases and the J gene lost 7 bases, with 5 bases spanning the gap. This CDR3 contains 12 residues. Germline CDR1 reads SGHNT; CDR2 reads YYREEE (reference sequence). CDR3 in amino acids: CASSLGWNEQFF. The CDR3 nucleotides are TGTGCCAGCAGCTTGGGGTGGAATGAGCAGTTCTTC.

Details on this clonotype: The CDR3 does not end in the conserved phenylalanine or tryptophan, so this is likely a read error. The chain couples TRBV10-2 to TRBJ2-1; 12 bases are shared with TRBD2. The CDR3 extends over 15 amino acids. The germline CDR1 and CDR2 sequences are WSHSY and SAAADI. With V trimmed by 6 bases and J by 4 bases, 4 bases remained unmatched. CDR3 bases: TGCGCCAGCAGCCCTGGACTAGCGGGATACAATGAGCAGTTCTCC. Translated: CASSPGLAGYNEQFS.

V and J are TRBV5-1 and TRBJ2-2; 7 bases agree with TRBD1. Germline trimming cut 4 bases from V and 4 bases from J; bases unmatched to any gene: 7. The CDR3 totals 15 residues. Germline CDR1 SGHRS, CDR2 YFSETQ. The CDR3 DNA sequence: TGCGCCAGCAGCCGCGACAGGGACGCCACCGGGGAGCTGTTTTTT. It codes for CASSRDRDATGELFF.

V is TRBV29-1 and J is TRBJ2-7, with 9 bases aligning to TRBD1. Germline V gene data show CDR1 as SQVTM and CDR2 as ANQGSEA. CDR3 size: 15 residues. V lost 5 bases to trimming and J lost 5 bases; unmatched junction nucleotides: 13. CDR3 protein: CSVIGQTGGVDEQYF. CDR3 bases: TGCAGCGTTATTGGTCAAACAGGGGGCGTCGACGAGCAGTACTTC.

This rearrangement joins TRBV10-3 to TRBJ2-1, with D perhaps TRBD2 (6 bases). There are 12 residues in the CDR3. Germline V gene data show CDR1 as ENHRY and CDR2 as SYGVKD. V was trimmed by 7 bases and J by 7 bases, leaving 11 bases between them. As DNA, the CDR3 is TGTGCCATCATGGCCCGGGGGAATGAGCAGTTCTTC. Translated: CAIMARGNEQFF.

The chain uses TRBV19 and TRBJ1-1; maybe TRBD1 (5 bases). The CDR3 loop spans 13 amino acids. Per the germline V gene, CDR1 is LNHDA and CDR2 is SQIVND (reference sequence). V was trimmed by 6 bases and J by 2 bases, leaving 10 bases between them. CDR3 DNA: TGTGCCAGTAGGGGGGATTTTAACACTGAAGCTTTCTTT. Residues: CASRGDFNTEAFF.

The chain recombines TRBV7-9 with TRBJ2-7, with unresolved D. V lost 5 bases, J lost 1 base, and 21 bases lay in between. This CDR3 region has 17 residues. CDR1 and CDR2 (germline): SEHNR, FQNEAQ (reference sequence). In DNA, the CDR3 is TGTGCCAGCAGCCAAGACACAACGTCTGGGGTATCCTACGAGCAGTACTTC. Encoded protein: CASSQDTTSGVSYEQYF. The variable domain in full, with the rest retrieved from reference TRBV7-9 and TRBJ2-7, is DTGVSQNPRHKITKRGQNVTFRCDPISEHNRLYWYRQTLGQGPEFLTYFQNEAQLEKSRLLSDRFSAERPKGSFSTLEIQRTEQGDSAMYLCASSQDTTSGVSYEQYFGPGTRLTVT.

This clonotype was detected only once. CDR3 nucleotides: TGTGCCACCCAACAGGGGGGGAATCAGCCCCAGCATTTT. It is translated as CATQQGGNQPQHF. The V and J genes are TRBV19 and TRBJ1-5, with 8 bases that match TRBD1. V gave up 10 bases and J gave up 4 bases; unmatched junction bases: 6. Germline V gives CDR1 LNHDA, CDR2 SQIVND (reference sequence). This CDR3 is 13 amino acids long.

The chain is built from TRBV15 and TRBJ2-1; TRBD2 might be the D (5 bases). The CDR3 consists of 15 residues. In germline, CDR1 is LNHNV, CDR2 YYDKDF (reference sequence). Trimming stripped 2 bases from V and 9 bases from J, with 17 bases between. The CDR3 coding sequence is TGTGCCACCAGCAGACGGGGTCAGAAACACCTTGAGCAGTTCTTC. Its protein is CATSRRGQKHLEQFF.

This clonotype occurred a few times. The genes are TRBV7-2 and TRBJ2-1; 8 bases are shared with TRBD2. CDR1 and CDR2 (germline): SGHTA, FQGNSA. J was trimmed by 8 bases and V by 1 base; bases with no gene match: 7. This CDR3 region has 15 residues. This CDR3 reads CASSLGLALGDEQFF. CDR3 nucleotide sequence: TGTGCCAGCAGCTTAGGACTAGCGCTAGGCGATGAGCAGTTCTTC.

This clonotype showed up just a few times. The chain employs TRBV25-1 and TRBJ2-3; 9 nucleotides match TRBD2. The CDR3 runs 16 residues. CDR1 and CDR2 (germline): MGHDK, SYGVNS. J was trimmed by 1 base and V by 3 bases; bases with no gene match: 5. Here the CDR3 DNA reads TGTGCCAGCAGTGAGGGACTAGCTTTAGGCACAGATACGCAGTATTTT. Its protein is CASSEGLALGTDTQYF.

The gene calls are TRBV12-3 or TRBV12-4 and TRBJ2-1; weak D call: TRBD1 (6 bases). Trimming pared 5 bases from V and 12 bases from J, leaving 11 bases between. The CDR3 has 11 amino acids. The CDR3 DNA follows: TGTGCCAGCAGTGAGGGGGTTGGGCAGTTCTTC. Translated, it gives CASSEGVGQFF.

This clonotype has only a few counts. The chain joins TRBV2 to TRBJ2-7, with D perhaps being TRBD1 or TRBD2 (5 bases each). The CDR3 is 13 residues long. From germline, CDR1 is SNHLY and CDR2 FYNNEI. V gave up 8 bases and J gave up 4 bases, with 15 bases separating them. In DNA form, the CDR3 reads TGTGCCAGCGCAGGGAAAGAGGGATACGAGCAGTACTTC. This sequence encodes CASAGKEGYEQYF.

The V call is TRBV5-1, the J call TRBJ2-3, with D hard to call. The CDR3 consists of 12 residues. Trimming left V 4 bases short and J 6 bases short, with 9 bases between. The germline gives CDR1 SGHRS, CDR2 YFSETQ. CDR3 coding DNA: TGCGCCAGCAGCCTTAATTCGGATACGCAGTATTTT. This translates into CASSLNSDTQYF.

The chain links TRBV20-1 to TRBJ2-1; perhaps TRBD2 as D (7 bases). The CDR3 is 14 residues long. The germline CDR1 and CDR2 sequences are DFQATT and SNEGSKA (reference sequence). The CDR3 protein is CSETPPSGGYEQFF. CDR3 coding DNA: TGCAGCGAAACCCCCCCATCGGGGGGCTATGAGCAGTTCTTC.

V is TRBV6-4 and J is TRBJ2-1, with 12 bases fitting TRBD2. After removal of 5 bases from V and 4 bases from J, the junction contained 6 bases not matched to a gene. Germline V gene sequence: CDR1 MRHNA, CDR2 SNTAGT. CDR3 length: 16 amino acids. CDR3 sequence reads: CASSHRLAGEYNEQFF. CDR3 nucleotides: TGTGCCAGCAGTCATCGACTAGCGGGGGAGTACAATGAGCAGTTCTTC.

Remarks on this clonotype: Its ends do not fully match the called genes, so a read error is possible. The J gene is TRBJ1-6, the V gene TRBV7-7, with D hard to call. Germline values: CDR1 SSHAT, CDR2 FNYEAQ (reference sequence). The CDR3 runs to 13 residues. This CDR3 is CASSVQHGSPLHF. In DNA, the CDR3 is TGTGCTAGCAGCGTCCAACACGGGTCACCCCTCCACTTT.

The DNA for the CDR3 is TGTGCCACCAGTGACCGGACACGGGAGCAGTACTTC. Translation: CATSDRTREQYF. The chain links TRBV24-1 to TRBJ2-7; tentatively, D is TRBD1 (5 bases). Trimming shortened V by 4 bases and J by 7 bases, and 10 bases separated the two germline ends. CDR3 size: 12 residues. CDR1 and CDR2 from the germline V gene are KGHDR and SFDVKD.

The chain uses TRBV7-2 and TRBJ2-7; D is perhaps TRBD1 (7 bases). This CDR3 contains 16 residues. CDR1 and CDR2 (germline): SGHTA, FQGNSA. Trimming shortened V by 4 bases and J by 4 bases, and 20 bases separated the two germline ends. CDR3 bases: TGTGCCAGCAGCTATAGGGGTGGAGGGGGCGGGTACGAGCAGTACTTC. It codes for CASSYRGGGGGYEQYF.

The rearrangement uses TRBV2 and TRBJ1-5; 8 bases are shared with TRBD1. Unmatched junction bases numbered 11, after V lost 7 bases and J lost 0 bases. The germline CDR1 and CDR2 sequences are SNHLY and FYNNEI. CDR3 size: 17 residues. For the CDR3, the DNA is TGTGCCAGCATGCGGGACAGGAGGCCTAATAGCAATCAGCCCCAGCATTTT. This sequence encodes CASMRDRRPNSNQPQHF.

The chain is built from TRBV24-1 and TRBJ2-3; a weak D match, TRBD2 (6 bases). The CDR3 is 13 amino acids. Germline lookup yields CDR1 KGHDR and CDR2 SFDVKD. Trimming shortened V by 8 bases and J by 2 bases, and 10 bases separated the two germline ends. The CDR3 DNA reads TGTGCCACCAATGGACTAAACACAGATACGCAGTATTTT. It yields the protein CATNGLNTDTQYF.

This sequence joins TRBV20-1 and TRBJ2-7; 11 nucleotides agree with TRBD2. The V gene end was trimmed by 5 bases and the J gene end by 4 bases; junction bases not matched to a gene: 13. The CDR3 runs 16 residues. Germline loops: CDR1 DFQATT, CDR2 SNEGSKA (reference sequence). The CDR3 DNA sequence: TGCAGTGCTGCACGTGGGACTAGCGGAGATGGATACGAGCAGTACTTC. Protein: CSAARGTSGDGYEQYF.

V gene TRBV7-8 combines with J gene TRBJ2-5; a weak D match, TRBD2 (6 bases). The V end lost 4 bases, the J end lost 2 bases, and 11 bases lay between the germline ends. The CDR3 length is 14 residues. The germline gives CDR1 SGHVS, CDR2 FQNEAQ. CDR3 residues: CASSYRTMQETQYF. In DNA, the CDR3 is TGTGCCAGCAGCTACCGGACTATGCAAGAGACCCAGTACTTC.

The rearrangement uses TRBV25-1 and TRBJ1-6; weak D call: TRBD1 (5 bases). Germline CDR1 reads MGHDK; CDR2 reads SYGVNS. The CDR3 totals 16 residues. Trimming cost V 6 bases and J 6 bases, with 18 bases left between them. CDR3 DNA: TGTGCCAGCAGGGCCGGGGCAGCCACCGGTAATTCACCCCTCCACTTT. It codes for CASRAGAATGNSPLHF.

This clonotype was seen more than once but under ten times. The gene calls are TRBV25-1 and TRBJ2-2; D is uncertain. Between the trimmed V and J ends, which lost 3 bases and 3 bases, there was a span of 5 bases. The CDR3 spans 13 residues. Per the germline V gene, CDR1 is MGHDK and CDR2 is SYGVNS. CDR3 DNA: TGTGCCAGCAGTGACGGCGACACCGGGGAGCTGTTTTTT. It translates to CASSDGDTGELFF.

As to this clonotype: A much larger clone differs from this one at a single base, so this may be a read error. The chain links TRBV6-5 to TRBJ1-2; 8 bases line up with TRBD1. Per germline, CDR1 MNHEY and CDR2 SVGAGI. The V and J ends lost 5 bases and 4 bases, in that order; junction bases with no gene match: 12. The length of the CDR3 is 16 residues. For the CDR3, the DNA is TGTGCCAGCAGTCCCCAGACAGGGGTGGTTAGCTATGGCTACACCTTC. It encodes CASSPQTGVVSYGYTF.

The chain has TRBV20-1 and TRBJ1-1, with 7 bases identical to TRBD1. The CDR3 runs to 13 residues. V lost 3 bases to trimming and J lost 2 bases; unmatched junction nucleotides: 3. The germline V gene has CDR1 DFQATT and CDR2 SNEGSKA (reference sequence). This chain's CDR3 is CSARGQINTEAFF. Here the CDR3 DNA reads TGCAGTGCTAGGGGACAGATAAACACTGAAGCTTTCTTT.

In its sample, this clonotype was seen many times. The rearrangement joins TRBV7-3 to TRBJ2-1; D may match TRBD1 or TRBD2 (5 bases each). This CDR3 spans 16 amino acids. CDR1 is SGHTA, CDR2 FQGTGA, per germline. Trimming pared 5 bases from V and 4 bases from J, leaving 18 bases between. The CDR3 loop is CASSLAGTLQYNEQFF. The DNA of the CDR3 is TGTGCCAGCAGCCTGGCCGGGACCCTACAGTACAATGAGCAGTTCTTC.

The chain is built from TRBV4-1 and TRBJ1-6; 9 bases match TRBD1. Germline V gene lookup returns CDR1 MGHRA and CDR2 YSYEKL. This CDR3 is 18 amino acids long. V lost 0 bases and J lost 8; bases outside the gene matches: 11. The CDR3 nucleotides are TGCGCCAGCAGCCAAGAACCGGGACAGGGACTTTCGGATTCACCCCTCCACTTT. This sequence encodes CASSQEPGQGLSDSPLHF.

V usage is TRBV4-1 and J usage is TRBJ2-1, with D perhaps TRBD1 (5 bases). The CDR3 totals 14 residues. Germline CDR1 and CDR2: MGHRA and YSYEKL. With 0 bases removed from V and 3 bases from J, the gap between germline ends came to 6 bases. The CDR3: CASSQEQGYNEQFF. The CDR3 nucleotides read TGCGCCAGCAGCCAAGAGCAGGGCTACAATGAGCAGTTCTTC.

The chain links TRBV25-1 to TRBJ1-2; D perhaps matches TRBD1 (5 bases). Germline lookup yields CDR1 MGHDK and CDR2 SYGVNS. Trimming cost V 1 base and J 1 base, with 16 bases left between them. CDR3 length: 17 residues. The CDR3 is CASSEWGSSEHNYGYTF. CDR3 DNA: TGTGCCAGCAGTGAATGGGGCAGCTCGGAACATAACTATGGCTACACCTTC.